These 10 T cell receptor beta chains were sequenced from one sample in a study of cytomegalovirus exposure and HLA in healthy donors. 60 Vbeta and 13 Jbeta primers were used in PCR. The repertoire was sequenced with immunoSEQ multiplex PCR; TCRdb's copy has only in-frame clones and lacks some. Here the sample spans approximately 200,000 clones, more than 65% being singletons. Source material: PBMCs. All receptors derive from a girl under 18 in good health and CMV-seropositive.

This clone occurred a few times. CDR3 sequence reads: CASSDPTAGDQPQHF. CDR3 bases: TGTGCCAGCAGTGACCCTACCGCAGGGGATCAGCCCCAGCATTTT. The J gene is TRBJ1-5, the V gene TRBV6-1; D might be TRBD1 (6 bases). Germline V lookup: CDR1 MNHNS, CDR2 SASEGT. The length of the CDR3 is 15 residues. Trimming took 3 bases from V and 5 from J, leaving 14 bases between them.

The chain uses TRBV15 and TRBJ2-1; 9 bases line up with TRBD1. With 6 bases clipped from V and 6 bases from J, the junction kept 9 bases outside the gene matches. CDR1 is LNHNV and CDR2 is YYDKDF in the germline V gene (reference sequence). CDR3 length: 15 amino acids. CDR3 sequence reads: CATRLGQGMINEQFF. Here the CDR3 DNA reads TGTGCCACCAGGCTCGGACAGGGGATGATCAATGAGCAGTTCTTC.

V gene TRBV18 combines with J gene TRBJ1-2; unclear D gene. The CDR3 sequence is 12 residues long. The V end lost 4 bases, the J end lost 4 bases, and 7 bases lay between the germline ends. CDR1 KGHSH and CDR2 LQKENI come from the germline V gene. In DNA form, the CDR3 reads TGTGCCAGCTCACAGGGAGCCTATGGCTACACCTTC. Translated, it gives CASSQGAYGYTF. Filled out from reference TRBV18 and TRBJ1-2, the complete variable domain reads NAGVMQNPRHLVRRRGQEARLRCSPMKGHSHVYWYRQLPEEGLKFMVYLQKENIIDESGMPKERFSAEFPKEGPSILRIQQVVRGDSAAYFCASSQGAYGYTFGSGTRLTVV.

V is TRBV21-1 and J is TRBJ1-5; the DNA was not used to check the table's D call, TRBD1. TRBV21-1 is designated a pseudogene. CDR3 length equals 19 residues. This CDR3 reads CASSTLPDRKKGENQPQHF. CDR3 coding DNA: TGTGCCAGCAGCACGCTCCCGGACAGAAAAAAGGGTGAGAATCAGCCCCAGCATTTT.

J is TRBJ1-3 and V is TRBV5-1; D is perhaps TRBD1 (5 bases). The germline CDR1 and CDR2 sequences are SGHRS and YFSETQ. Trimming took 2 bases from V and 0 from J, leaving 9 bases between them. The CDR3 sequence is 15 residues long. As DNA, the CDR3 is TGCGCCAGCAGCTTATATGGGGCCTCTGGAAACACCATATATTTT. Translating gives CASSLYGASGNTIYF.

The chain combines TRBV5-1 with TRBJ2-3; tentatively, D is TRBD1 (6 bases). Germline V CDR1 and CDR2: SGHRS, YFSETQ. Trimming took 0 bases from V and 2 from J, leaving 13 bases between them. This CDR3 contains 16 residues. The CDR3 is CASSLGVTGNTDTQYF. In DNA form, the CDR3 reads TGCGCCAGCAGCTTGGGGGTGACAGGTAACACAGATACGCAGTATTTT. Variable domain in full (rest from reference TRBV5-1 and TRBJ2-3): KAGVTQTPRYLIKTRGQQVTLSCSPISGHRSVSWYQQTPGQGLQFLFEYFSETQRNKGNFPGRFSGRQFSNSRSEMNVSTLELGDSALYLCASSLGVTGNTDTQYFGPGTRLTVL.

CDR3 sequence (DNA): TGCGCCAGCAGCCAAGAACGGAGTTCACCCCTCCACTTT. It is translated as CASSQERSSPLHF. The chain links TRBV4-3 to TRBJ1-6; the D is unclear. The germline CDR1 and CDR2 sequences are LGHNA and YSLEER. The V end was cut by 0 bases, the J end by 9 bases, with 6 bases between. There are 13 residues in the CDR3.

This clone appeared once. Other nucleotide sequences in the sample specify the same CDR3. The chain uses TRBV9 and TRBJ2-1; 7 nucleotides line up with TRBD2. Germline trimming cut 0 bases from V and 3 bases from J; bases unmatched to any gene: 3. Germline lookup yields CDR1 SGDLS and CDR2 YYNGEE. The CDR3 is made up of 15 amino acids. The CDR3 loop reads CASSVDGGIYNEQFF. CDR3 nucleotide sequence: TGTGCCAGCAGCGTAGACGGGGGGATCTACAATGAGCAGTTCTTC.

This rearrangement joins TRBV2 to TRBJ1-1; 11 bases fit TRBD1. The length of the CDR3 is 17 residues. Germline loops: CDR1 SNHLY, CDR2 FYNNEI. J was trimmed by 4 bases and V by 1 base; bases with no gene match: 8. CDR3 residues: CASSEGWTGGQSTEAFF. Here the CDR3 DNA reads TGTGCCAGCAGTGAAGGGTGGACAGGGGGCCAAAGCACTGAAGCTTTCTTT.

A word on this clone: The junction differs from germline at one of its ends, possibly a read error. The chain couples TRBV7-8 to TRBJ1-1; no clear D. The CDR3 length is 13 residues. Germline assignment: CDR1 SGHVS and CDR2 FQNEAQ. The CDR3 nucleotides read TGTGCCAGCAGCTTACCAGGAAACACTGAAACTTTCTTT. Residues: CASSLPGNTETFF.